One T cell receptor beta chain is described in this entry. These data belong to a study of long-term antiretroviral therapy in people with HIV. Study-wide background: Sampling started about a decade before the 2015 immediate-ART recommendation.

The germline V gene encodes CDR1 LNHDA and CDR2 SQIVND (reference sequence). Trimming cost V 10 bases and J 6 bases, with 27 bases left between them. This CDR3 has 16 residues. Each participant with HIV received care in the United States. The assay, immunoSEQ v3.0, was run at survey level. TCRdb's table, derived via immunoSEQ multiplex PCR, lists solely in-frame clones and lacks some. The data hold more than 20,000 clones, with approximately 84% observed a single time. The chain carries TRBV19 and TRBJ1-2, with D possibly matching TRBD1 (6 bases). The receptor was isolated from a man aged 35-49 years with HIV. Sequences were derived from unsorted PBMCs, sampled 0.5 years before starting antiretroviral therapy. CDR3 loop: CAIDARDRRGSNGYTF. CDR3 nucleotide sequence: TGTGCCATCGATGCCCGGGACCGTAGGGGGTCCAATGGCTACACCTTC.